The 29 T cell receptor beta chains presented below share a single source sample, sequenced in a study of tumor and adjacent non-tumor tissue in lung cancer. This sample's RNA came from whole unsorted tissue. A modified ARM-PCR protocol with three rounds of nested PCR amplified TCRbeta. TCRdb re-derived calls from the multiplex PCR reads in MiXCR, one entry per CDR3 protein. The sample yields about 140,000 distinct CDR3 sequences, around 61% seen once. Sequenced input: lung tumor tissue. Source of these receptors: a man aged 60 to 69 with small cell lung cancer.

A remark on this clonotype: One base away lies a much larger clone, so this may be a sequencing read error. The CDR3 does not end in the conserved phenylalanine or tryptophan, so this is likely a read error. This chain uses TRBV20-1 with TRBJ2-1; no firm D call. This CDR3 has 12 amino acids. The germline V gene encodes CDR1 DFQATT and CDR2 SNEGSKA (reference sequence). With 6 bases removed from V and 10 bases from J, the gap between germline ends came to 16 bases. DNA for the CDR3: TGCAGTGCCGGAGAAGGCATTAGGGAGCAGTTCTTA. It yields the protein CSAGEGIREQFL.

The CDR3 here is CDSSFGVRGTIAEAFF. In DNA, the CDR3 is TGTGACAGTAGCTTCGGTGTAAGGGGCACGATCGCTGAAGCTTTCTTT. This sequence joins TRBV11-1 and TRBJ1-1, with D possibly being TRBD1 (5 bases). CDR1 is SGHAT and CDR2 is FQDESV in the germline V gene (reference sequence). This CDR3 contains 16 residues.

This clonotype was seen a few times. The chain joins TRBV6-5 to TRBJ1-6; 9 nucleotides line up with TRBD1. The CDR3 covers 17 residues. Germline values: CDR1 MNHEY, CDR2 SVGAGI. Trimming cost V 5 bases and J 7 bases; bases outside gene matches: 12. The CDR3 region is CASSTIFGTGKNSPLHF. The CDR3 DNA reads TGTGCCAGCAGTACCATATTTGGGACAGGGAAAAATTCACCCCTCCACTTT.

This clonotype was found once. One end of the junction fails to match germline, which may point to a read error. The chain recombines TRBV20-1 with TRBJ1-1; TRBD1 aligns across 8 bases. The CDR3 loop spans 15 amino acids. Germline V gene lookup returns CDR1 DFQATT and CDR2 SNEGSKA (reference sequence). CDR3: CRARARTGLNTKAFF. The CDR3 region has the DNA TGCAGAGCTAGAGCAAGGACAGGGCTGAACACTAAAGCTTTCTTT.

The V gene is TRBV28, the J gene TRBJ1-2; D unresolved. V shed 2 bases and J shed 4 bases, with 14 bases lying between them. The CDR3 runs to 15 residues. CDR1 MDHEN and CDR2 SYDVKM come from the germline V gene. The CDR3 DNA reads as TGTGCCAGCAGTTTACAGGCCCGGGGAGGCTATGGCTACACCTTC. It codes for CASSLQARGGYGYTF.

In the case of this clonotype: This may be a read error: a much more frequent sequence differs by one nucleotide. J is TRBJ2-7 and V is TRBV6-5, with D possibly being TRBD2 (6 bases). This CDR3 has 12 residues. From germline, CDR1 is MNHEY and CDR2 SVGAGI. In nucleotides, the CDR3 is TGTGTCAGCTCCCCGTTCGGGGGACGGCAGTACTTC. Translated, it gives CVSSPFGGRQYF.

This clonotype is a singleton in its sample. The junction departs from the called germline gene at one end, perhaps through a read error. The rearrangement uses TRBV13 and TRBJ1-6; D is unresolved. CDR3 length: 17 residues. Per germline, CDR1 PRHDT and CDR2 FYEKMQ (reference sequence). The CDR3 nucleotides are TGTACCAGCAGCCAAAACGACGGAAGCTCCTATAATTCACCCCTCCACTTT. This gives the protein CTSSQNDGSSYNSPLHF.

Remarks on this clonotype: One end of the junction does not line up with germline, which may come from a read error. This chain links TRBV11-2 with TRBJ2-1; no clear D gene. The V gene's germline CDR1 is SGHAT and CDR2 FQNNGV. The CDR3 runs to 18 residues. CDR3 amino acids: CASNLGRKGRSSYNEQFF. The CDR3 nucleotides are TGTGCCAGCAACTTAGGAAGAAAAGGGCGATCCTCCTACAATGAGCAGTTCTTC.

Concerning this clonotype itself: A read error is possible here, since a much larger clone lies one base away. This chain connects TRBV5-1 to TRBJ2-5; 7 positions agree with TRBD2. J was trimmed by 0 bases and V by 7 bases; bases with no gene match: 9. The CDR3 is 15 amino acids. Germline lookup yields CDR1 SGHRS and CDR2 YFSETQ. The CDR3 is CASCPSTSDQETQYF. The CDR3 DNA reads TGCGCCAGCTGCCCAAGTACTAGCGACCAAGAGACCCAGTACTTC.

This clonotype was detected ten times or more. This chain links TRBV20-1 with TRBJ2-3, with 13 bases aligning to TRBD2. Per the germline V gene, CDR1 is DFQATT and CDR2 is SNEGSKA (reference sequence). CDR3 size: 15 residues. V lost 1 base, J lost 3 bases, and 1 base stayed unmatched. This CDR3 is CSARATSGRTDTQYF. The DNA for the CDR3 is TGCAGTGCTAGAGCGACTAGCGGGAGGACAGATACGCAGTATTTT.

For this clonotype: A much larger clone differs from this one at a single base, so this may be a read error. V and J are TRBV6-4 and TRBJ2-1; D is unresolved. The CDR3 has 13 amino acids. Per the germline V gene, CDR1 is MRHNA and CDR2 is SNTAGT. CDR3 residues: CTSSEDPYNEQFF. The CDR3 DNA reads as TGTACCAGCAGTGAGGACCCTTACAATGAGCAGTTCTTC.

Of note for this clonotype: The germline gene is not matched at one end of the junction; a read error may be the cause. The genes are TRBV11-3 and TRBJ2-1, with 7 bases identical to TRBD1. Germline CDR1 is SGHNT and CDR2 is YENEEA. The CDR3 is 15 residues long. The CDR3 here is CVSSLTGEMLNEQLF. CDR3 coding DNA: TGTGTCAGCAGCTTAACAGGGGAGATGCTCAATGAGCAGCTCTTC.

The rearrangement links TRBV2 to TRBJ2-7; TRBD1 agrees at 8 bases. CDR1 is SNHLY, CDR2 FYNNEI, per germline. CDR3 size: 14 residues. V trimming: 5 bases; J trimming: 6 bases; junction bases outside the gene matches: 9. As DNA, the CDR3 is TGTGCCAGCAGTTTCCGGACAGGGCCCTGCGAGCAGTACTTC. Translated, it gives CASSFRTGPCEQYF.

Of note for this clonotype: The missing conserved phenylalanine or tryptophan at the end of this CDR3 makes a read error likely. This chain joins TRBV11-3 and TRBJ2-1, with a possible D match to TRBD1 (5 bases). CDR3 length: 13 amino acids. The germline V gene encodes CDR1 SGHNT and CDR2 YENEEA. CDR3: CTSSLGRVAEQFL. The CDR3, as DNA: TGTACCAGCAGTTTGGGCAGGGTGGCTGAGCAGTTCTTA.

As regards this clonotype: Given a much more abundant clone one base away, this may be a read error. The conserved phenylalanine or tryptophan normally closing the CDR3 is absent here, so this likely arose from a read error. V usage is TRBV6-1 and J usage is TRBJ2-1; 11 nucleotides match TRBD1. V shed 7 bases, J shed 7 bases, and the junction held 9 bases outside the gene matches. The CDR3 consists of 15 residues. Germline CDR1 and CDR2: MNHNS and SASEGT. The CDR3: CASTRTGGPRNEQFS. DNA for the CDR3: TGTGCCAGCACCCGGACAGGGGGCCCCCGGAATGAGCAGTTCTCC.

Comment on this clonotype: A junction boundary mismatches the germline segment, possibly from a read error. The CDR3 here is CASSSRGQGSQPQHF. Written as DNA, the CDR3 is TGTGCCAGTAGTTCGAGAGGACAGGGGAGTCAGCCCCAACATTTT. The V and J genes are TRBV19 and TRBJ1-5; 9 bases agree with TRBD1. CDR1 LNHDA and CDR2 SQIVND come from the germline V gene (reference sequence). CDR3 length: 15 residues. The complete variable domain, with remaining parts taken from reference TRBV19 and TRBJ1-5, reads DGGITQSPKYLFRKEGQNVTLSCEQNLNHDAMYWYRQDPGQGLRLIYYSQIVNDFQKGDIAEGYSVSREKKESFPLTVTSAQKNPTAFYLCASSSRGQGSQPQHFGDGTRLSIL.

The CDR3 coding sequence is TGTGCCAGCAGACCCCCCGGGACTAGCGCAACCTACGAGCAGTACTTC. As protein: CASRPPGTSATYEQYF. V and J are TRBV28 and TRBJ2-7; 10 nucleotides align to TRBD2. The ends lost 6 bases at V and 2 bases at J; junction bases unmatched: 10. Germline V gene sequence: CDR1 MDHEN, CDR2 SYDVKM. The CDR3 has 16 amino acids.

The rearrangement uses TRBV4-1 and TRBJ1-2, with 10 bases that match TRBD1. Germline loops: CDR1 MGHRA, CDR2 YSYEKL. The CDR3 is made up of 15 amino acids. With V trimmed by 4 bases and J by 7 bases, 9 bases remained unmatched. The DNA for the CDR3 is TGCGCCAGCAGCCCAGGGAGACAGGGGGCAGGTGGCTACACCTTC. Its translation is CASSPGRQGAGGYTF.

Details on this clonotype: Possible read error: a much larger clone is one base away. This rearrangement joins TRBV6-5 to TRBJ1-2; D ambiguous. The V end lost 3 bases, the J end lost 0 bases, and 8 bases lay between the germline ends. Germline CDR1 is MNHEY and CDR2 is SVGAGI. The CDR3 has 14 residues. CDR3 region: CASSYPRTNYGYTF. The DNA for the CDR3 is TGTGCCAGCAGTTATCCCCGTACTAACTATGGCTACACCTTC.

For this clonotype: Sequence at one end of the junction differs from germline and may be a read error. The chain's CDR3 is CTSLGLEGEQYF. The CDR3 bases are TGCACCAGCCTGGGACTAGAGGGGGAGCAGTACTTC. The gene calls are TRBV4-1 and TRBJ2-7; 8 bases align to TRBD2. This CDR3 contains 12 residues. Germline V gene sequence: CDR1 MGHRA, CDR2 YSYEKL.

The chain is built from TRBV6-1 and TRBJ1-5, with D perhaps TRBD1 or TRBD2 (5 bases each). The DNA end is more similar to TRBJ2-3, so the J call may be wrong. CDR1 and CDR2 (germline): MNHNS, SASEGT. The CDR3 is 15 amino acids. CDR3 in DNA: TGTGCCAGCAATACAAACCCGCAGGGACCTCGGGCCCAGTATTTT. It is translated as CASNTNPQGPRAQYF.

A note on this clonotype: One end of the junction varies from germline; a read error may be responsible. The chain carries TRBV6-5 and TRBJ1-6, with D hard to call. CDR1 is MNHEY, CDR2 SVGAGI, per germline. The CDR3 is made up of 16 amino acids. CDR3 sequence (DNA): TGTGCCAGCAGTCCTGGACGGTTGTCCTCTAATTCACCCCTCCACTTT. It codes for CASSPGRLSSNSPLHF.

The chain links TRBV10-3 to TRBJ1-3, with TRBD1 as a possible D gene (6 bases). V was pared by 10 bases and J by 12 bases, with 16 bases between. The germline V gene has CDR1 ENHRY and CDR2 SYGVKD. The CDR3 is 11 residues long. In DNA form, the CDR3 reads TGTGCCACCGGGGACACCGCGTTCATATATTTT. As protein: CATGDTAFIYF.

This clonotype was observed at least ten times. The rearrangement uses TRBV20-1 and TRBJ1-1, with a tentative D call TRBD1 (5 bases). With 1 base removed from V and 4 bases from J, the gap between germline ends came to 16 bases. This CDR3 has 15 amino acids. Germline loops: CDR1 DFQATT, CDR2 SNEGSKA (reference sequence). Here the CDR3 reads CSARGPAGFGTEAFF. The CDR3 region has the DNA TGCAGTGCTAGAGGTCCCGCAGGGTTCGGCACTGAAGCTTTCTTT.

The chain couples TRBV11-2 to TRBJ2-5, with D uncertain. V was trimmed by 6 bases and J by 3 bases, leaving 8 bases between them. The CDR3 consists of 12 residues. Germline lookup yields CDR1 SGHAT and CDR2 FQNNGV. CDR3 in amino acids: CASRTLKETQYF. Here the CDR3 DNA reads TGTGCCAGCAGGACCCTGAAAGAGACCCAGTACTTC.

This sequence joins TRBV30 and TRBJ1-3; TRBD1 might be the D (5 bases). The CDR3 contains 14 residues. Trimming cost V 4 bases and J 1 base, with 11 bases left between them. Germline assignment: CDR1 GTSNPN and CDR2 SVGIG (reference sequence). CDR3 in amino acids: CAWNWGGSGNTIYF. DNA for the CDR3: TGTGCCTGGAATTGGGGGGGATCTGGAAACACCATATATTTT.

Points on this clonotype: The junction shows a germline mismatch at one end, possibly a read error. V usage is TRBV11-2 and J usage is TRBJ2-7; a weak D match, TRBD2 (5 bases). CDR3 length: 16 residues. Germline loops: CDR1 SGHAT, CDR2 FQNNGV. The chain's CDR3 is CASSSSAGGGFYEQYF. The CDR3 nucleotides are TGTGCGAGCAGCTCATCAGCAGGCGGAGGCTTCTACGAGCAGTACTTC.

There are a few counts of this clonotype. This chain's CDR3 is CASSARRGFRTEAFF. The DNA of the CDR3 is TGTGCCAGCAGTGCCCGCAGGGGGTTTCGAACTGAAGCTTTCTTT. J is TRBJ1-1 and V is TRBV6-1; TRBD1 aligns across 7 bases. The length of the CDR3 is 15 residues. Per the germline V gene, CDR1 is MNHNS and CDR2 is SASEGT. After removal of 4 bases from V and 5 bases from J, the junction contained 10 bases not matched to a gene.

Notes on this clonotype: A much larger clone sits a single nucleotide away, making a read error possible. The chain is built from TRBV20-1 and TRBJ1-6; 9 bases agree with TRBD1. The CDR3 is 16 amino acids. The germline gives CDR1 DFQATT, CDR2 SNEGSKA (reference sequence). The CDR3 nucleotides read TGCAGTGCTCTTAACAGGGGGCTCGGTTGGGATTCACCCCTCCAGTTT. Residues: CSALNRGLGWDSPLQF.